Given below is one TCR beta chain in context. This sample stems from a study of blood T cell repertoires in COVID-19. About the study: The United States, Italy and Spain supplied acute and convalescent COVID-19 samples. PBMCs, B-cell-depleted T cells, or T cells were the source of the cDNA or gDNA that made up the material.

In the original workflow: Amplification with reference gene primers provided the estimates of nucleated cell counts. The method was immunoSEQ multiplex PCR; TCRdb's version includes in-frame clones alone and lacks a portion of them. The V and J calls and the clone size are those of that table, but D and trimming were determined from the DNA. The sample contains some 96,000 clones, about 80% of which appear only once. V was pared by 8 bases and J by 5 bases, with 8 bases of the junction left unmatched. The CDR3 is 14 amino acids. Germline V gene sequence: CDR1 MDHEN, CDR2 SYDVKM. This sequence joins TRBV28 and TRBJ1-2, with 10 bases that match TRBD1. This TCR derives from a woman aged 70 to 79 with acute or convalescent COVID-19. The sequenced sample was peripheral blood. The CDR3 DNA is TGTGCCAGCGGGGGGACAGGGGATATATATGGCTACACCTTC. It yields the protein CASGGTGDIYGYTF.